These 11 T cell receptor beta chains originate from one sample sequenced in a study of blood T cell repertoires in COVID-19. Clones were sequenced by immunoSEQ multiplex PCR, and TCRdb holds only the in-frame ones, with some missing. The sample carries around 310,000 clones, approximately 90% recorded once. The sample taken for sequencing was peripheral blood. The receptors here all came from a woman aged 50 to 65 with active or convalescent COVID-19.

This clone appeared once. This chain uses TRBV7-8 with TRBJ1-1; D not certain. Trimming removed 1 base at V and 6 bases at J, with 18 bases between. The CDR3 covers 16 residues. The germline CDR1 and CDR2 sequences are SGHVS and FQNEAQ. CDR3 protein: CASSLVPLGVGAEAFF. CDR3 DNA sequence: TGTGCCAGCAGCTTAGTCCCCCTTGGCGTGGGCGCTGAAGCTTTCTTT.

This CDR3 reads CAISESTVNTEAFF. DNA for the CDR3: TGTGCCATCAGTGAGTCAACTGTGAACACTGAAGCTTTCTTT. This chain connects TRBV10-3 to TRBJ1-1; D unclear. The CDR3 runs 14 residues. Trimming removed 0 bases from V and 0 bases from J, with 5 bases in between. Germline CDR1 is ENHRY and CDR2 is SYGVKD.

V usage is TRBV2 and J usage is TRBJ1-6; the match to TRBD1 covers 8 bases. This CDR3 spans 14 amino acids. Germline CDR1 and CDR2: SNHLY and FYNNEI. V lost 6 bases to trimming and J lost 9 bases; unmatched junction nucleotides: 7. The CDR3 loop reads CASRATGDGSPLHF. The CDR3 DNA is TGTGCCAGCAGAGCGACAGGGGACGGTTCACCCCTCCACTTT.

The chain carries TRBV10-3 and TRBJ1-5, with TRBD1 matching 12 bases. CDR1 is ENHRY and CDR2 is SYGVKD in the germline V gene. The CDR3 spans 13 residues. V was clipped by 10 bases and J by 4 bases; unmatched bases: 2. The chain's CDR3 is CATGQGANQPQHF. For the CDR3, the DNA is TGTGCCACGGGACAGGGGGCAAATCAGCCCCAGCATTTT.

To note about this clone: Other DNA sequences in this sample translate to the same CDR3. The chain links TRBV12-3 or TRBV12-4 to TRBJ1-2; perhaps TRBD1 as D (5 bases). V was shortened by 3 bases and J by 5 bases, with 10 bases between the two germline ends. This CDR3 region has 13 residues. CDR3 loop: CASSFQGAYGYTF. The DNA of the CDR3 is TGTGCCAGCAGTTTTCAAGGGGCTTATGGCTACACCTTC.

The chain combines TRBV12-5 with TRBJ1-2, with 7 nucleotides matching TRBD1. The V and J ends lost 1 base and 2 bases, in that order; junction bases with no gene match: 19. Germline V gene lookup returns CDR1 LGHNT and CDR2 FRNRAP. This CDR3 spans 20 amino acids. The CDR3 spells CASGLDRGRAYIHTNYGYTF. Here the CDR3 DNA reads TGTGCTAGTGGTTTGGACAGGGGCAGGGCTTATATTCATACAAACTATGGCTACACCTTC.

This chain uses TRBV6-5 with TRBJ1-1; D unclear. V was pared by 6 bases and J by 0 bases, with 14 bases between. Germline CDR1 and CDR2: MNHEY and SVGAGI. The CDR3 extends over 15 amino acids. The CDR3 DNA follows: TGTGCCAGCAGGTCCGGGATCAACATGAACACTGAAGCTTTCTTT. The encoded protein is CASRSGINMNTEAFF.

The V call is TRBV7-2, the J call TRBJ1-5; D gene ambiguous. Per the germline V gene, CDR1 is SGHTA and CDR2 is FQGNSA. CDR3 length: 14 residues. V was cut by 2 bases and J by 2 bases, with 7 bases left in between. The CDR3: CASSLIRGNQPQHF. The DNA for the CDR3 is TGTGCCAGCAGCTTAATCCGGGGCAATCAGCCCCAGCATTTT.

CDR3 nucleotide sequence: TGCGCCAGCAGCTTGGCCGTCGTTAGCGGTACAGATACGCAGTATTTT. Encoded protein: CASSLAVVSGTDTQYF. This sequence joins TRBV5-1 and TRBJ2-3, with D possibly TRBD2 on 6 matching bases. The V end lost 0 bases, the J end lost 3 bases, and 14 bases lay between the germline ends. This CDR3 has 16 residues. Germline CDR1 SGHRS, CDR2 YFSETQ. The full variable domain, in which reference TRBV5-1 and TRBJ2-3 provide the parts outside the CDR3, is KAGVTQTPRYLIKTRGQQVTLSCSPISGHRSVSWYQQTPGQGLQFLFEYFSETQRNKGNFPGRFSGRQFSNSRSEMNVSTLELGDSALYLCASSLAVVSGTDTQYFGPGTRLTVL.

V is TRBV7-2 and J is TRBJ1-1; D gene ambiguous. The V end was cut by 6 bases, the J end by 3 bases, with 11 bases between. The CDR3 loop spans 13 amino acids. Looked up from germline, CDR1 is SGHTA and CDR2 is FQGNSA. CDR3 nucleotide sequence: TGTGCCAGCAGGGCGGGCAGTTACACTGAAGCTTTCTTT. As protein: CASRAGSYTEAFF.

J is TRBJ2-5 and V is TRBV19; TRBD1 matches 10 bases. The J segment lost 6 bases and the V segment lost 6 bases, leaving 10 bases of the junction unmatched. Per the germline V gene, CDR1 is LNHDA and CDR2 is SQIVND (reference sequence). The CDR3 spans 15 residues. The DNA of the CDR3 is TGTGCCAGTAGCGTAGAGACAGGGGGCGGAAAGACCCAGTACTTC. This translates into CASSVETGGGKTQYF.